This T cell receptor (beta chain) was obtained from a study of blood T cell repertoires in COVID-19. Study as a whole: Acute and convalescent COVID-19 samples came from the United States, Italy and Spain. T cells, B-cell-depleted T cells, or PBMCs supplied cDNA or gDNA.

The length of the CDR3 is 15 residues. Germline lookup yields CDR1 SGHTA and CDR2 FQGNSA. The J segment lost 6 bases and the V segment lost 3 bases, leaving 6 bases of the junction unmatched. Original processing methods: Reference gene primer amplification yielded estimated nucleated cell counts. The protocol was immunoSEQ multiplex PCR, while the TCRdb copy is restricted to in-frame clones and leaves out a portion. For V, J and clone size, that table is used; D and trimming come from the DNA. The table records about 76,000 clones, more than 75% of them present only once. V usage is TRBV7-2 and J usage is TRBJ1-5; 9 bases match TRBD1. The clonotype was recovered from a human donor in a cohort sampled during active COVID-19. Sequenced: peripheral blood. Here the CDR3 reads CASSLGTGWIQPQHF. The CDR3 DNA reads TGTGCCAGCAGCTTGGGGACAGGGTGGATTCAGCCCCAGCATTTT.